The 30 T cell receptor beta chains given below trace back to one sample, sequenced in a study of memory CD4+ T cells and cytomegalovirus serostatus (dated by TCRdb to about 2019). The library was prepared using the immunoSEQ multiplex PCR assay. TCRdb took over this immuneACCESS table, retaining in-frame rearrangements with V and J assigned. Such tables are incomplete; in checked studies, under half of the missing clones stem from an unresolved V gene, and the remainder is unexplained. This sample holds around 88,000 clones; about 80% were observed only once. The ten most abundant clones make up 3.6% of the sample. A FACSAria II was used to sort memory CD4+ T cells, defined as single viable CD3+CD4+CD8-CD45RO+ cells. Material: memory CD4+ T cells from blood. These receptors were taken from an adult in good health and CMV-seropositive.

DNA for the CDR3: TGTGCCAGCATCAACCCAGGGGGACAGGACCCCAACGAGCAGTACTTC. Translation: CASINPGGQDPNEQYF. The chain links TRBV21-1 to TRBJ2-7; the D call in the table, TRBD1, was not verified against the DNA. TRBV21-1 is annotated as a pseudogene. This CDR3 region has 16 residues.

The chain employs TRBV28 and TRBJ2-3; D is undetermined. V was cut by 5 bases and J by 3 bases, with 12 bases left in between. The CDR3 covers 14 residues. Looked up from germline, CDR1 is MDHEN and CDR2 is SYDVKM. The CDR3 sequence: CASSAPPRTDTQYF. CDR3 nucleotides: TGTGCCAGCAGTGCACCCCCAAGGACAGATACGCAGTATTTT. The full variable domain, its missing parts supplied by reference TRBV28 and TRBJ2-3, is DVKVTQSSRYLVKRTGEKVFLECVQDMDHENMFWYRQDPGLGLRLIYFSYDVKMKEKGDIPEGYSVSREKKERFSLILESASTNQTSMYLCASSAPPRTDTQYFGPGTRLTVL.

CDR3: CASSSPGQGKTEAFF. The CDR3 DNA is TGTGCCAGTAGTTCGCCGGGACAGGGGAAAACTGAAGCTTTCTTT. The chain links TRBV19 to TRBJ1-1, with 10 bases that match TRBD1. V shed 5 bases, J shed 5 bases, and the junction held 8 bases outside the gene matches. Germline-derived CDR1 and CDR2 are LNHDA and SQIVND (reference sequence). This CDR3 is built from 15 residues.

V and J are TRBV6-1 and TRBJ2-3, with a weak D call TRBD2 (6 bases). The V end lost 6 bases, the J end lost 2 bases, and 15 bases lay between the germline ends. Germline V gene data show CDR1 as MNHNS and CDR2 as SASEGT. The CDR3 has 15 residues. CDR3 bases: TGTGCCAGCAGGCGGGAATGGACCATCACAGATACGCAGTATTTT. It is translated as CASRREWTITDTQYF.

J is TRBJ1-2 and V is TRBV28; 7 positions match TRBD1. After removal of 5 bases from V and 4 bases from J, the junction contained 7 bases not matched to a gene. Germline V gene data show CDR1 as MDHEN and CDR2 as SYDVKM. The length of the CDR3 is 14 residues. This CDR3 reads CASSPGGHGYGYTF. For the CDR3, the DNA is TGTGCCAGCAGTCCAGGGGGACACGGCTATGGCTACACCTTC.

The CDR3 coding sequence is TGTGCCAGCAGTTTAGGACAGGCCGGGGGTTACAATGAGCAGTTCTTC. Amino acids: CASSLGQAGGYNEQFF. This rearrangement joins TRBV28 to TRBJ2-1; D is possibly TRBD1 (7 bases). Trimming left V 2 bases short and J 4 bases short, with 15 bases between. The CDR3 is made up of 16 amino acids. Germline CDR1 and CDR2: MDHEN and SYDVKM.

V and J are TRBV6-1 and TRBJ1-1, with D perhaps matching TRBD1 (6 bases). The CDR3 is made up of 13 amino acids. The V gene lost 4 bases and the J gene lost 4 bases, with 10 bases spanning the gap. CDR1 MNHNS and CDR2 SASEGT come from the germline V gene. The CDR3 reads CASSGGRVTEAFF. DNA of the CDR3: TGTGCCAGCAGTGGGGGGCGGGTCACTGAAGCTTTCTTT.

This sequence joins TRBV28 and TRBJ2-5, with TRBD2 matching 7 bases. CDR3 length: 15 residues. Germline CDR1 reads MDHEN; CDR2 reads SYDVKM. The V segment lost 9 bases and the J segment 2 bases; nucleotides outside the gene matches: 12. The DNA for the CDR3 is TGTGCCAGTCGCACCGCTAGCGGAAATCAAGAGACCCAGTACTTC. The encoded protein is CASRTASGNQETQYF.

The chain links TRBV11-2 to TRBJ1-1; 7 nucleotides agree with TRBD1. Looked up from germline, CDR1 is SGHAT and CDR2 is FQNNGV. V gave up 8 bases and J gave up 0 bases; unmatched junction bases: 9. The CDR3 length is 15 residues. This CDR3 is CASRRTGPMNTEAFF. CDR3 nucleotide sequence: TGTGCCAGCCGTAGGACAGGCCCCATGAACACTGAAGCTTTCTTT.

This chain joins TRBV5-1 and TRBJ2-3, with 7 bases that match TRBD2. Germline CDR1 reads SGHRS; CDR2 reads YFSETQ. The ends lost 0 bases at V and 5 bases at J; junction bases unmatched: 9. The CDR3 loop spans 16 amino acids. DNA of the CDR3: TGCGCCAGCAGCTTGGATAGCGGGCGAGGAGGAGATACGCAGTATTTT. Protein: CASSLDSGRGGDTQYF.

V is TRBV28 and J is TRBJ2-5, with TRBD1 matching over 9 bases. In germline, CDR1 is MDHEN, CDR2 SYDVKM. V was pared by 5 bases and J by 5 bases, with 6 bases of the junction left unmatched. The CDR3 has 14 amino acids. CDR3: CASSEGTGRETQYF. The CDR3 bases are TGTGCCAGCAGTGAGGGGACAGGGAGGGAGACCCAGTACTTC.

The chain couples TRBV7-9 to TRBJ2-3, with a tentative D call TRBD1 (6 bases). CDR1 and CDR2 (germline): SEHNR, FQNEAQ (reference sequence). V gave up 5 bases and J gave up 4 bases, with 16 bases separating them. This CDR3 is built from 15 residues. The CDR3, as DNA: TGTGCCAGCAGCCCCGGCCTAGGGGGACCAGATACGCAGTATTTT. Translated, it gives CASSPGLGGPDTQYF.

The chain couples TRBV6-6 to TRBJ1-1; unclear D gene. Deletions cut 5 bases from V and 6 bases from J, with 16 bases between. The CDR3 runs to 14 residues. Germline CDR1 reads MNHNY; CDR2 reads SVGAGI (reference sequence). CDR3 in DNA: TGTGCCAGCAGTGTACTCTCAAGCAGCGCTGAAGCTTTCTTT. Protein product: CASSVLSSSAEAFF.

Turning to this clone: At the DNA level, this CDR3 is encoded by other sequences in the same sample as well. This chain uses TRBV5-6 with TRBJ1-1, with D hard to call. CDR1 is SGHDT and CDR2 is YYEEEE in the germline V gene. This CDR3 is 13 amino acids long. Trimming took 1 base from V and 6 from J, leaving 10 bases between them. CDR3 in DNA: TGTGCCAGCAGCTTGTCGAGTTGGGCTGAAGCTTTCTTT. Translated, it gives CASSLSSWAEAFF. Combining the CDR3 with reference TRBV5-6 and TRBJ1-1 gives the whole variable domain DAGVTQSPTHLIKTRGQQVTLRCSPKSGHDTVSWYQQALGQGPQFIFQYYEEEERQRGNFPDRFSGHQFPNYSSELNVNALLLGDSALYLCASSLSSWAEAFFGQGTRLTVV.

V and J are TRBV5-1 and TRBJ1-2; D possibly corresponds to TRBD1 (5 bases). This CDR3 is built from 12 residues. Trimming removed 8 bases from V and 8 bases from J, with 16 bases in between. Germline lookup yields CDR1 SGHRS and CDR2 YFSETQ. The CDR3 protein is CASAGGLGGYTF. CDR3 DNA: TGCGCCAGTGCTGGGGGGTTAGGAGGCTACACCTTC.

The chain joins TRBV19 to TRBJ2-5; either TRBD1 or TRBD2 may fit D (5 bases each). CDR1 and CDR2 (germline): LNHDA, SQIVND (reference sequence). The V and J ends lost 5 bases and 5 bases respectively, with 18 bases between them. The length of the CDR3 is 15 residues. The CDR3 sequence is CASSSGRKWTETQYF. The CDR3 DNA reads as TGTGCCAGTAGTTCGGGACGTAAGTGGACGGAGACCCAGTACTTC.

The V call is TRBV5-6, the J call TRBJ2-6; D uncertain. The CDR3 is 11 amino acids. V gave up 6 bases and J gave up 4 bases, with 2 bases separating them. Per germline, CDR1 SGHDT and CDR2 YYEEEE. Written as DNA, the CDR3 is TGTGCCAGCACCGGGGCCAACGTCCTGACTTTC. Translated: CASTGANVLTF.

As for this clone: Other DNA sequences in the sample encode the same CDR3. The rearrangement links TRBV5-6 to TRBJ2-5, with TRBD1 matching 7 bases. Germline V CDR1 and CDR2: SGHDT, YYEEEE. This CDR3 region has 15 residues. After removal of 0 bases from V and 5 bases from J, the junction contained 7 bases not matched to a gene. The DNA for the CDR3 is TGTGCCAGCAGCTTGGTGGCAGGGGGAAGGGAGACCCAGTACTTC. It encodes CASSLVAGGRETQYF.

This chain uses TRBV4-2 with TRBJ2-3, with 14 bases that match TRBD2. With V trimmed by 4 bases and J by 4 bases, 7 bases remained unmatched. Germline V gene data show CDR1 as LGHNA and CDR2 as YNFKEQ. CDR3 length: 17 residues. In DNA form, the CDR3 reads TGTGCCAGCAGCCCCGGGACTAGCGGGAGTGGATCAGATACGCAGTATTTT. Its translation: CASSPGTSGSGSDTQYF.

The rearrangement links TRBV28 to TRBJ1-3; TRBD1 agrees at 10 bases. The CDR3 contains 16 residues. The germline V gene encodes CDR1 MDHEN and CDR2 SYDVKM. Germline trimming cut 3 bases from V and 7 bases from J; bases unmatched to any gene: 9. The CDR3 DNA sequence: TGTGCCAGCAGTTTCCAAGTAGGGACAGGGGCGAACACCATATATTTT. Encoded protein: CASSFQVGTGANTIYF.

The chain uses TRBV5-6 and TRBJ2-7, with D unresolved. The CDR3 is made up of 15 amino acids. Germline assignment: CDR1 SGHDT and CDR2 YYEEEE. V lost 4 bases and J lost 4, with 18 bases in between. The CDR3 DNA reads as TGTGCCAGCAGCCGTAGGAGCCTGGCCAGGTACGAGCAGTACTTC. Protein: CASSRRSLARYEQYF.

This clone was counted once. The rearrangement uses TRBV7-8 and TRBJ1-1; D is unclear. Germline CDR1 and CDR2: SGHVS and FQNEAQ. This CDR3 is built from 13 residues. Trimming took 2 bases from V and 0 from J, leaving 4 bases between them. The CDR3 DNA reads as TGTGCCAGCAGCTTAAACGTGAACACTGAAGCTTTCTTT. This translates into CASSLNVNTEAFF.

The chain recombines TRBV6-6 with TRBJ1-4; no definite D call. Trimming stripped 4 bases from V and 8 bases from J, with 17 bases between. The CDR3 covers 15 residues. Germline V lookup: CDR1 MNHNY, CDR2 SVGAGI (reference sequence). The CDR3 sequence: CASSSLVDKSEKLFF. The CDR3 bases are TGTGCCAGCAGTTCCCTCGTCGACAAGAGCGAAAAACTGTTTTTT.

The genes are TRBV7-9 and TRBJ2-6; D is ambiguous. The V end was cut by 3 bases, the J end by 0 bases, with 6 bases between. CDR1 SEHNR and CDR2 FQNEAQ come from the germline V gene (reference sequence). The CDR3 has 15 residues. The DNA for the CDR3 is TGTGCCAGCAGCTTGTGGCTCTCTGGGGCCAACGTCCTGACTTTC. It is translated as CASSLWLSGANVLTF.

This chain links TRBV7-8 with TRBJ2-2; D perhaps matches TRBD1 (6 bases). V lost 1 base and J 4 bases, leaving 10 bases between the germline ends. CDR3 length: 15 residues. Germline V lookup: CDR1 SGHVS, CDR2 FQNEAQ. CDR3 residues: CASSLDRVGTGELFF. CDR3 bases: TGTGCCAGCAGCTTAGACAGGGTTGGCACCGGGGAGCTGTTTTTT.

V gene TRBV2 combines with J gene TRBJ2-3; the D call may be TRBD1 or TRBD2 (5 bases each). The CDR3 loop spans 15 amino acids. Between the trimmed V and J ends, which lost 7 bases and 3 bases, there was a span of 17 bases. The germline V gene encodes CDR1 SNHLY and CDR2 FYNNEI. The CDR3 loop reads CASKGVRGTTDTQYF. CDR3 DNA sequence: TGTGCCAGCAAGGGCGTGAGGGGAACTACAGATACGCAGTATTTT.

The chain combines TRBV9 with TRBJ1-2; TRBD1 matches at 9 bases. The ends lost 1 base at V and 7 bases at J; junction bases unmatched: 14. Looked up from germline, CDR1 is SGDLS and CDR2 is YYNGEE. The CDR3 covers 17 residues. The CDR3 loop is CASSVLSQGARAGGYTF. The CDR3 DNA reads as TGTGCCAGCAGCGTATTGTCACAGGGGGCCCGTGCGGGTGGCTACACCTTC.

A few counts support this clone. This sample also contains other DNA sequences that code for the same CDR3. In DNA form, the CDR3 reads TGCGCCAGCAGCCTGGGGGGGCGCCGGGACACTGAAGCTTTCTTT. Translated: CASSLGGRRDTEAFF. The chain has TRBV5-1 and TRBJ1-1, with D possibly being TRBD1 (6 bases). This CDR3 spans 15 amino acids. Per the germline V gene, CDR1 is SGHRS and CDR2 is YFSETQ. Trimming shortened V by 4 bases and J by 3 bases, and 16 bases separated the two germline ends.

The chain combines TRBV7-9 with TRBJ1-1; tentative D call: TRBD1 (6 bases). Looked up from germline, CDR1 is SEHNR and CDR2 is FQNEAQ (reference sequence). This CDR3 is built from 14 residues. V was cut by 2 bases and J by 9 bases, with 16 bases left in between. DNA for the CDR3: TGTGCCAGCAGCTTACACGGACAGAGCCCTCAAGCTTTCTTT. Its translation: CASSLHGQSPQAFF.

The chain carries TRBV6-6 and TRBJ1-4; no reliable D call. Germline CDR1 is MNHNY and CDR2 is SVGAGI (reference sequence). The CDR3 is made up of 16 amino acids. Between the trimmed V and J ends, which lost 4 bases and 7 bases, there was a span of 19 bases. CDR3 sequence reads: CASSSYLGPGSEKLFF. The DNA for the CDR3 is TGTGCCAGCAGTTCCTACCTAGGACCTGGTAGTGAAAAACTGTTTTTT.